Here is one T cell receptor (beta chain) with its context. Its antigen remains unidentified. Base qualities are missing; no much larger clone stands one base away. This record belongs to a study of cytomegalovirus exposure and HLA in healthy donors (dated by TCRdb to 2016 to 2017). Context from the whole study: An earlier analysis of some 550 of the donors reported about 290 Gb of sequence data and 120 million or so unique TCR beta sequences from about 180 million T cells. An early release that covered 640 HLA-typed donors contained around 300 gigabases of sequencing data and tens of millions of unique TCR sequences. Among the roughly 430 genotyped donors, more than 70% belonged to the genetic ancestry cluster associated with self-reported Caucasian donors. The aim of the study was to test whether cataloging public T cell receptors could identify signatures of past pathogen exposure. The study profiled the T cell repertoires of 500 to 800 subjects by immunosequencing and related them to cytomegalovirus serostatus. Along with the roughly 610-subject first cohort, a separate validation cohort of over 90 different subjects was used. The study combined high-throughput TCR immunosequencing, statistical association of individual TCRs with disease status, and machine learning to predict cytomegalovirus infection status. In a later analysis, previously published TCR beta repertoires from 666 donors were re-analyzed and high-resolution HLA genotyping was added so that TCR occurrence patterns could be studied. Rather than using new phenotypic data, the later analysis identified candidate immune exposures from TCR beta sequences and from how often those sequences occurred across donors. An earlier analysis of fewer than 750 of the donors used high-throughput TCR beta sequencing to judge whether each TCR beta V gene segment behaved as functional or pseudogenic. Donor age, sex, ethnicity and CMV serostatus were compiled together with the repertoire data. A later genetic analysis took genome-wide SNP genotypes for about three fifths of the roughly 700 donors and used that subset as a discovery cohort. Every repertoire in the discovery cohort had been generated on one and the same sequencing platform. Both class I and class II loci were covered by HLA typing, at four-digit resolution. The number of donors typed differed by locus, with 629-630 for A, B, C, DRB1 and DQB1, 522 for DQA1, 606 for DPA1, and 472 for DPB1. About five DR-DQ haplotypes were treated as single units for association and clustering because of strong linkage in the cohort. Among some 400 genotyped donors of the cohort, an average of approximately 240,000 unique TCR beta nucleotide sequences was sequenced per donor, of which about 19% were non-productive. The paper's findings and limits, for the study overall: When HLA alleles, especially DR and DQ, strongly co-occurred, attributing TCR associations to individual alleles was difficult. Because counts were too low, about 15 rarely observed V segments, including chromosome 9 orphons, were left out of the earlier analysis of approximately 580 of the donors. In the study, around 150 TCR beta chains were listed as associated with cytomegalovirus. A later analysis found that TCR association rates varied across HLA loci, with DRB1 alleles showing the most associated TCRs and HLA-C alleles the fewest. A later analysis reported that several top co-occurrence clusters appeared linked to parvovirus B19, influenza, CMV and Epstein-Barr virus. Cytomegalovirus status was reported to be diagnosed by the classifier with high specificity and sensitivity in both the original and validation cohorts. A further reported finding was that TCR beta sequences accurately predicted the HLA-A and HLA-B alleles for most subjects in the first cohort. In vitro tests confirmed that a few of the cytomegalovirus-associated TCR beta chains recognize cytomegalovirus antigens. An earlier analysis of some 590 of the donors showed that most TCR beta V segments appeared in productive rearrangements either about 90% or about 30% of the time, which broadly matched IMGT annotations. A later genetic analysis associated a missense DCLRE1C variant with V-gene and J-gene trimming of TCR beta chains, and an independent cohort replicated the association. It was suggested by the authors that the approach could potentially be generalized to other disease states and immunological phenotypes. Some IMGT-functional V segments, including TRBV6-2 and TRBV6-3, could not be distinguished by the 87-base-pair reads and were therefore excluded. Sequencing depth was assumed to be roughly uniform across donors in the presence/absence analyses, though that assumption may not hold. A later analysis found that most CMV-associated TCR beta chains appeared HLA-restricted, with HLA associations seemingly driven largely by CMV exposure. The cohort was sequenced for TCR beta chains only, and without alpha or paired-chain data the features that could be detected were limited. HLA typing was unavailable for some donors at each locus, so association tests used only the typed subset. A group of highly shared sequence variants was considered likely to be a technical artifact of the sequencing pipeline. Across donors, most TCR sequences were observed very rarely, whereas some public TCRs were present in many individuals. In a later analysis, HLA-associated TCR beta chains showed more clonal expansion and lower generation probabilities than non-associated chains that were equally common. Compared with the approximately 670-donor mean, donors in an Asian-associated ancestry cluster had fewer N-insertions in productive TCRs, according to a later genetic analysis. Linkage disequilibrium might explain the correlated functional status among segregating V segments, but an unknown experimental factor could not be ruled out. Specific HLA alleles were associated with over 15,000 TCR beta sequences at a false discovery rate of 0.05 in a later analysis. For the cohort, immune exposure information was limited to CMV serostatus.

V is clipped by 4 bases and J by 0 bases, and the sequence between their germline boundaries is 7 bases long. Measured from the cysteine to the phenylalanine, the CDR3 is 14 residues long. Solely the CDR3 DNA is kept, with 42 bases framed from the first base. The germline V gene encodes CDR1 LNHDA and CDR2 SQIVND (reference sequence). Library preparation employed the immunoSEQ multiplex PCR assay. A mixture of 60 forward primers for TCR Vbeta segments and 13 reverse primers for TCR Jbeta segments was used in the multiplex PCR. A multiplex PCR assay on genomic DNA amplified the CDR3 region of rearranged TCR beta genes. Amplified TCR beta libraries were sequenced as 87-base-pair reads on the Illumina HiSeq System. In the original analysis: A later analysis counted some 80 million unique TCR beta chains across the 690 or so repertoires, and 9 million to 14 million of these chains were shared by at least two donors. Raw reads were error-corrected and collapsed into unique sequences with a nearest-neighbor algorithm that merged closely related sequences to remove PCR and sequencing errors. V, D and J gene segments were assigned by aligning CDR3 sequences to IMGT reference sequences. For a sequence to be retained, at least a six-nucleotide match to both a V gene segment and a J gene segment was required. A rearrangement counted as productive if the CDR3 had no stop codons and remained in frame with V and J, and every other rearrangement counted as non-productive. Following IMGT convention, CDR3 was defined as the stretch from the second conserved V-encoded cysteine to the conserved J-encoded phenylalanine. Sequences without an unambiguous match to a single V gene segment were excluded from the earlier analysis of almost 600 of the donors. An earlier analysis of 500 to 700 of the donors classified V segments as functional when productive rearrangements were above 56.7% and as segregating when the standard deviation between donors was above 5%. A statistical classification framework was built for diagnosing cytomegalovirus status from the catalog of TCR beta chain sequences. A later analysis assigned V and J genes by comparing TCR nucleotide sequences with IMGT/GENE-DB human TR gene sequences. A later analysis assigned CDR3 sequences and most-parsimonious VDJ recombination scenarios with the TCRdist pipeline. In a later analysis, each TCR beta chain was defined by its CDR3 amino acid sequence together with its V-gene family, and reads without a unique V-gene family were excluded. As a way to deal with suspected cross-contamination and a sequencing artifact, a later analysis dropped 640 or so nucleotide sequences that were highly shared and had low generation probability. In a later analysis, a clonal expansion index was calculated for each public chain from normalized within-repertoire ranks of inferred template counts. A later analysis computed generation probabilities with a VDJ recombination model fitted to out-of-frame rearrangements, and checked the results against IGoR. A later analysis scored TCR-TCR, TCR-HLA and TCR-CMV co-occurrence with hypergeometric tests, applying a repertoire-size bias correction to TCR pairs. To estimate false discovery rates, a later analysis permuted the HLA or CMV assignments 20 times. In a later analysis, co-occurring TCRs were grouped using DBSCAN, with TCRdist sequence similarity added in when clustering inside HLA-allele-positive subsets. For co-occurrence clustering, repertoires with fewer than 30,000 or more than 120,000 public chains were excluded, along with roughly 5 repertoires with anomalous nucleotide sharing. Drawn from immuneACCESS, this table holds only the in-frame rearrangements with V and J called that TCRdb kept. Clones are partly lost; checked studies trace under half to an unresolved V gene and leave the rest unexplained. D and trimming come from the DNA, and the V and J calls and clone size come from that table. This sample holds 150,000 to 200,000 clones; almost 80% were observed only once. Under 8% of the sample is in the top ten clones.

The cohort comprised some 700 healthy bone marrow donors. All cohort members were sampled while nominally healthy, although unrecorded immune exposures were likely present. The donor was CMV seropositive and was included in the group of approximately 300 seropositive cohort members. Every donor gave a peripheral blood sample, and the peripheral blood mononuclear cells from that sample were used for TCR beta sequencing. The Qiagen DNeasy Blood Extraction Kit was used to extract genomic DNA from the blood cell samples. The TCR comes from a middle-aged man in good health and CMV-seropositive. The V and J genes are TRBV19 and TRBJ2-1; no D gene can be assigned with confidence. Input material: PBMCs. The DNA sequence is TGTGCCAGTAGTACTATTAACTCCTACAATGAGCAGTTCTTC. It translates to CASSTINSYNEQFF. The entire variable domain, with the stretches around the CDR3 drawn from the reference TRBV19 and TRBJ2-1 proteins, is DGGITQSPKYLFRKEGQNVTLSCEQNLNHDAMYWYRQDPGQGLRLIYYSQIVNDFQKGDIAEGYSVSREKKESFPLTVTSAQKNPTAFYLCASSTINSYNEQFFGPGTRLTVL.